This TCR beta chain was documented in a study of regulatory T cells in long-lasting Graves disease. Study summary: Persistence in Graves' disease denoted antithyroid drug use beyond 5 years alongside positive TSH receptor antibodies.

Time point given: persistent/refractory GD, antithyroid drugs over 5 years with positive TRAb. Following extraction of RNA from PBMCs, that RNA was used to make the TCR library. This clonotype was observed a few times. Antigen: not known. Broader study findings: Persistent disease preferred TRBV28, TRBJ1-2 and TRBJ2-5; new disease, TRBV20-1 and TRBJ2-1. Newly diagnosed patients had higher TCR diversity than persistent Graves' patients did.

Construction of TCR beta libraries relied on iRepertoire HTBI primers and on Arm-PCR targeting CDR3 regions. TCRdb recomputed calls from the multiplex PCR reads with MiXCR, one row per CDR3 protein. Of a few hundred thousand distinct CDR3 sequences in the sample, 20% to 25% are singletons; the top ten hold around a quarter. Germline V CDR1 and CDR2: SGHAT, FQNNGV. CDR3 length equals 16 residues. Deletions cut 0 bases from V and 9 bases from J, with 15 bases between. This clonotype was obtained from a woman between 35 and 50 years old with Graves disease. The chain has TRBV11-2 and TRBJ1-6; D ambiguous. The sample consisted of peripheral blood mononuclear cells (PBMCs), taken when the disease was refractory, from a patient treated with antithyroid drugs. For the CDR3, the DNA is TGTGCCAGCAGCTTAGAGTATCACCCCCTCGGTTCACCCCTCCACTTT. Translation: CASSLEYHPLGSPLHF.